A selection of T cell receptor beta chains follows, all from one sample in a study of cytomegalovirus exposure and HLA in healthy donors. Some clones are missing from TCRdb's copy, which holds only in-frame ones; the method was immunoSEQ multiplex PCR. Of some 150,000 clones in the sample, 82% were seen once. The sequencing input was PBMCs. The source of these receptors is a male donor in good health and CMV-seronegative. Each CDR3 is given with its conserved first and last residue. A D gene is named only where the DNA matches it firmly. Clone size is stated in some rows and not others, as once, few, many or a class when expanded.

CDR3aa: CASQGGYLAKNIQYF; CDR3nt: TGTGCCAGCCAGGGAGGGTATTTGGCCAAAAACATTCAGTACTTC; v_gene: TRBV13; j_gene: TRBJ2-4; abundance: NA; d_gene: TRBD2
CDR3aa: CASSRGGTGWTEAFF; CDR3nt: TGTGCCAGCAGTCGGGGTGGGACAGGGTGGACTGAAGCTTTCTTT; v_gene: TRBV28; j_gene: TRBJ1-1; abundance: few; d_gene: TRBD1
CDR3aa: CASSEVPGTSGRYGWGNEQFF; CDR3nt: TGTGCCAGCAGTGAAGTTCCCGGGACTAGCGGGAGGTATGGGTGGGGCAATGAGCAGTTCTTC; v_gene: TRBV6-1; j_gene: TRBJ2-1; abundance: NA; d_gene: TRBD2
CDR3aa: CASSMRVNTEAFF; CDR3nt: TGTGCCAGCAGTATGAGGGTGAACACTGAAGCTTTCTTT; v_gene: TRBV6-5; j_gene: TRBJ1-1; abundance: NA; d_gene: NA
CDR3aa: CASSPTSGRASTGQETQYF; CDR3nt: TGTGCCAGTAGCCCGACTAGCGGGAGGGCCTCCACGGGTCAAGAGACCCAGTACTTC; v_gene: TRBV19; j_gene: TRBJ2-5; abundance: NA; d_gene: TRBD2
CDR3aa: CASSQPGQESAYEQYF; CDR3nt: TGTGCCAGCAGCCAACCGGGACAGGAGTCTGCCTACGAGCAGTACTTC; v_gene: TRBV4-2; j_gene: TRBJ2-7; abundance: NA; d_gene: TRBD1
CDR3aa: CASRRGFIYEQYF; CDR3nt: TGTGCCAGCAGAAGGGGCTTCATCTACGAGCAGTACTTC; v_gene: TRBV28; j_gene: TRBJ2-7; abundance: once; d_gene: NA
CDR3aa: CASSSLVSQPQHF; CDR3nt: TGTGCCAGCAGTTCGTTAGTGAGTCAGCCCCAGCATTTT; v_gene: TRBV27; j_gene: TRBJ1-5; abundance: NA; d_gene: NA
CDR3aa: CAISESIVEVQGMNTEAFF; CDR3nt: TGTGCCATCAGTGAGTCGATTGTGGAAGTACAGGGTATGAACACTGAAGCTTTCTTT; v_gene: TRBV10-3; j_gene: TRBJ1-1; abundance: NA; d_gene: NA
CDR3aa: CASSSEGLAVFSTDTQYF; CDR3nt: TGTGCCAGCAGTTCAGAGGGTCTAGCGGTGTTCAGCACAGATACGCAGTATTTT; v_gene: TRBV27; j_gene: TRBJ2-3; abundance: NA; d_gene: TRBD2
CDR3aa: CASSLGAGGYNEQFF; CDR3nt: TGCGCCAGCAGCTTGGGTGCGGGAGGGTACAATGAGCAGTTCTTC; v_gene: TRBV5-1; j_gene: TRBJ2-1; abundance: NA; d_gene: TRBD2
CDR3aa: CASSLGTQETQYF; CDR3nt: TGTGCCAGCAGTTTAGGTACTCAAGAGACCCAGTACTTC; v_gene: TRBV28; j_gene: TRBJ2-5; abundance: NA; d_gene: NA
CDR3aa: CASSWTSAPGSEQYF; CDR3nt: TGTGCCAGCAGCTGGACTAGCGCGCCTGGGAGCGAGCAGTACTTC; v_gene: TRBV5-6; j_gene: TRBJ2-7; abundance: NA; d_gene: TRBD2
CDR3aa: CASSPQAVSGGSNTEAFF; CDR3nt: TGTGCCAGCAGCCCCCAGGCGGTTAGCGGGGGTTCGAACACTGAAGCTTTCTTT; v_gene: TRBV7-3; j_gene: TRBJ1-1; abundance: NA; d_gene: NA
CDR3aa: CASRKGKNRGPTYEQYF; CDR3nt: TGCGCCAGCAGAAAGGGGAAAAACAGGGGACCTACCTACGAGCAGTACTTC; v_gene: TRBV23-1; j_gene: TRBJ2-7; abundance: NA; d_gene: TRBD1